Shown below are 13 T cell receptor beta chains from a single sample sequenced in a study of cytomegalovirus exposure and HLA in healthy donors. The PCR had 60 Vbeta and 13 Jbeta primers. Using immunoSEQ multiplex PCR, the repertoire was profiled, and TCRdb retains in-frame clones only, with some absent. The profile covers around 130,000 clones, with over 80% appearing a single time and 1.2% taken by the ten largest. The sequenced sample consisted of PBMCs. These receptors originate from a female donor in good health and CMV-seronegative.

This clone was observed a handful of times. V is TRBV7-9 and J is TRBJ1-1; D may be TRBD1 (6 bases). The CDR3 spans 13 residues. Trimming pared 5 bases from V and 1 base from J, leaving 8 bases between. The V gene's germline CDR1 is SEHNR and CDR2 FQNEAQ (reference sequence). CDR3 sequence (DNA): TGTGCCAGCAGCCAACAGGGGAACACTGAAGCTTTCTTT. It is translated as CASSQQGNTEAFF.

The chain carries TRBV2 and TRBJ2-5, with TRBD2 identical over 10 bases. This CDR3 is 14 amino acids long. Trimming removed 9 bases from V and 3 bases from J; junction bases left unmatched: 7. Germline lookup yields CDR1 SNHLY and CDR2 FYNNEI. In nucleotides, the CDR3 is TGTGCCAGGACGGAGCGGGAGGGGGAAGAGACCCAGTACTTC. It encodes CARTEREGEETQYF.

The chain joins TRBV28 to TRBJ1-4; possibly TRBD1 for D (6 bases). V lost 4 bases and J lost 8, with 17 bases in between. The CDR3 spans 15 residues. CDR1 is MDHEN and CDR2 is SYDVKM in the germline V gene. CDR3 bases: TGTGCCAGCAGTTCCCGACAGGCAGTTTGGGAAAAACTGTTTTTT. Its translation: CASSSRQAVWEKLFF.

This chain uses TRBV18 with TRBJ1-1; 7 bases are shared with TRBD1. V lost 3 bases to trimming and J lost 7 bases; unmatched junction nucleotides: 17. The CDR3 runs to 17 residues. CDR1 is KGHSH, CDR2 LQKENI, per germline. CDR3 coding DNA: TGTGCCAGCTCACCCCGTGCGGTTAGTACAGGGGATGGTGAAGCTTTCTTT. It specifies CASSPRAVSTGDGEAFF.

The V call is TRBV30, the J call TRBJ2-7; D perhaps matches TRBD1 (6 bases). Germline CDR1 and CDR2: GTSNPN and SVGIG (reference sequence). V shed 1 base and J shed 3 bases, with 10 bases lying between them. This CDR3 has 13 amino acids. DNA of the CDR3: TGTGCCTGGAGTGGGGGGCTAGACTACGAGCAGTACTTC. Amino acid sequence: CAWSGGLDYEQYF.

The rearrangement links TRBV5-6 to TRBJ2-3, with 10 nucleotides matching TRBD2. There are 15 residues in the CDR3. Trimming at V came to 1 base and at J to 4 bases, leaving 3 bases not matched to a gene. Per germline, CDR1 SGHDT and CDR2 YYEEEE. The CDR3 bases are TGTGCCAGCAGCTTGAGAGCGGGAGGGGCAGATACGCAGTATTTT. This translates into CASSLRAGGADTQYF.

The chain combines TRBV6-1 with TRBJ1-1; 7 bases agree with TRBD1. The V segment lost 8 bases and the J segment 0 bases; nucleotides outside the gene matches: 6. The CDR3 length is 14 residues. The germline V gene encodes CDR1 MNHNS and CDR2 SASEGT. The CDR3 spells CASGTEDMNTEAFF. The CDR3, as DNA: TGTGCCAGCGGGACAGAAGACATGAACACTGAAGCTTTCTTT.

This clone has more than one count but fewer than ten. V and J are TRBV14 and TRBJ1-1; D is uncertain. The CDR3 consists of 14 residues. V was trimmed by 1 base and J by 11 bases, leaving 17 bases between them. Germline values: CDR1 SGHDN, CDR2 FVKESK. The CDR3 reads CASSQGVGDPEAFF. CDR3 bases: TGTGCCAGCAGCCAAGGGGTCGGGGATCCGGAGGCTTTCTTT.

The chain links TRBV5-1 to TRBJ2-2, with no clear D. The CDR3 is made up of 14 amino acids. CDR1 is SGHRS and CDR2 is YFSETQ in the germline V gene. Trimming removed 0 bases at V and 5 bases at J, with 8 bases between. The CDR3 coding sequence is TGCGCCAGCAGCTTGGCAGCAGGAACCGGGGAGCTGTTTTTT. It specifies CASSLAAGTGELFF.

This clone came up a few times. This chain joins TRBV5-6 and TRBJ2-7, with 8 bases matching TRBD1. V was pared by 4 bases and J by 3 bases, with 6 bases of the junction left unmatched. CDR3 size: 14 residues. CDR1 and CDR2 from the germline V gene are SGHDT and YYEEEE. The CDR3 is CASSRGQGNYEQYF. CDR3 DNA: TGTGCCAGCAGCCGAGGACAGGGAAACTACGAGCAGTACTTC.

CDR3 protein: CASKFDGSYNEQFF. As DNA, the CDR3 is TGTGCCAGCAAGTTTGACGGGAGCTACAATGAGCAGTTCTTC. V is TRBV6-4 and J is TRBJ2-1; perhaps TRBD2 as D (6 bases). This CDR3 spans 14 amino acids. The germline V gene has CDR1 MRHNA and CDR2 SNTAGT. Trimming took 7 bases from V and 3 from J, leaving 13 bases between them.

This rearrangement joins TRBV10-3 to TRBJ1-1, with D possibly TRBD1 on 6 matching bases. V was cut by 6 bases and J by 5 bases, with 16 bases left in between. CDR3 length: 14 residues. The germline V gene encodes CDR1 ENHRY and CDR2 SYGVKD. CDR3 in DNA: TGTGCCATCAGCGCCCAGGGGCCGGGGACTGAAGCTTTCTTT. Translated, it gives CAISAQGPGTEAFF.

The chain couples TRBV5-6 to TRBJ1-4, with 8 bases fitting TRBD1. The CDR3 extends over 15 amino acids. The V and J ends lost 3 bases and 4 bases, in that order; junction bases with no gene match: 5. Germline V CDR1 and CDR2: SGHDT, YYEEEE. The CDR3 region has the DNA TGTGCCAGCAGCTCCTGGACAGGGAATAATGAAAAACTGTTTTTT. It yields the protein CASSSWTGNNEKLFF.